The T cell receptor beta chain under discussion was sequenced for a study of blood T cell repertoires in COVID-19. Background on the study: The United States, Italy and Spain provided the acute and convalescent COVID-19 samples. PBMCs, B-cell-depleted T cells, or T cells provided the cDNA or gDNA that made up the material.

CDR1 is SEHNR and CDR2 is FQNEAQ in the germline V gene (reference sequence). This CDR3 is built from 14 residues. Germline trimming cut 5 bases from V and 4 bases from J; bases unmatched to any gene: 4. Methods used by the authors: Quantification of nucleated cells was approximated via reference gene primer amplification. The repertoire was sequenced with immunoSEQ multiplex PCR; TCRdb's copy has only in-frame clones and lacks some. That table gives V, J and clone size, and the DNA gave D and trimming. The sample shows roughly 230,000 clones, 82% of them seen only once. The receptor comes from a woman aged 80 or over with acute or convalescent COVID-19. This rearrangement joins TRBV7-9 to TRBJ1-4; TRBD1 matches at 7 bases. The sample comprised peripheral blood. The CDR3 here is CASSVGTDNEKLFF. In nucleotides, the CDR3 is TGTGCCAGCAGCGTCGGGACAGATAATGAAAAACTGTTTTTT.